The subject of this entry is one T cell receptor beta chain. The data were taken from a study of control samples from healthy donors and cancer patients. TCRdb's table, derived via immunoSEQ multiplex PCR, lists solely in-frame clones and lacks some. This sample yields around 110,000 clones, of which 85% to 95% are seen a single time; approximately 2.5% belongs to the top ten. The V end lost 8 bases, the J end lost 7 bases, and 20 bases lay between the germline ends. The CDR3 is 14 amino acids. CDR1 and CDR2 from the germline V gene are SNHLY and FYNNEI. The chain uses TRBV2 and TRBJ1-2; D perhaps matches TRBD1 (6 bases). The sequenced sample was blood. The TCR sequence derives from a young man in good health. CDR3 bases: TGTGCCAGCCATGGGAGGATCGGGGGCGGTGGCTACACCTTC. Translating it yields CASHGRIGGGGYTF.